The text below deals with one T cell receptor beta chain. The antigen is unknown. The ends were cut back, 6 bases at V and 0 bases at J, with 23 bases in the middle. The CDR3 totals 19 residues. The germline gives CDR1 SNHLY, CDR2 FYNNEI. Naive CD8 populations comprised CD45RO-negative cells positively selected for CCR7, excluding terminally differentiated effector memory CD45RA+ cells. There were no recent acute infections or vaccinations among the donors, who were healthy HIV-negative adults. Sequencing was performed with immunoSEQ multiplex PCR; in TCRdb, only in-frame clones are kept and a portion is missing. The data hold some 1,900,000 clones, with 85% to 95% observed a single time. The data were obtained in a study of shared clonotypes between healthy human individuals. On the study more broadly: Each donor contributed plates that comprised three CD4 naive, three CD4 memory, two CD8 naive and one CD8 memory. Study-level findings and limits: Sequencing depth was predicted to influence how clonotypes are shared among donors.

The J gene is TRBJ1-4, the V gene TRBV2; tentative D call: TRBD1 (5 bases). Sequenced input: naive CD8+ T cells sorted from blood. The sequence came from a man aged 18 to 35 in good health. The chain's CDR3 is CASRMVRDLPFTTNEKLFF. CDR3 nucleotides: TGTGCCAGCAGGATGGTTCGGGACCTTCCCTTTACAACTAATGAAAAACTGTTTTTT.